These T cell receptor beta chains were read from a single sample in a study of T cell responses to AZD1222 COVID-19 vaccine. The protocol was immunoSEQ multiplex PCR, while the TCRdb copy is restricted to in-frame clones and leaves out a portion. This table has about 86,000 clones, approximately 80% appearing once. Specimen: peripheral blood, collected on day 0 of AZD1222 vaccination. These receptors were obtained from an adult in good health. Both conserved end residues are part of each CDR3. Fields, in order: CDR3 DNA, CDR3 protein, V gene, J gene, D gene, clone size. The D gene is left open where the match is weak. The size entry is marked missing in some rows and otherwise reads once, few, many or a size class.

cdr3_nt: TGTGCCAGCAGTCCCGGGACAGGGTATAAGATTCTCTATGGCTACACCTTC
cdr3_aa: CASSPGTGYKILYGYTF
v_call: TRBV7-9
j_call: TRBJ1-2
d_call: TRBD1
clone_size: once

cdr3_nt: TGCAGCGTCGGACAGGAGACGAGCTATGGCTACACCTTC
cdr3_aa: CSVGQETSYGYTF
v_call: TRBV29-1
j_call: TRBJ1-2
d_call: TRBD1
clone_size: few

cdr3_nt: TGCGCCAGCAGCGCCGGACTAGCGGGAGCCTCCTACGAGCAGTACTTC
cdr3_aa: CASSAGLAGASYEQYF
v_call: TRBV5-1
j_call: TRBJ2-7
d_call: TRBD2
clone_size: .

cdr3_nt: TGTGCCAGCTCACCAACCTTCCGGGACAGGGGCCTCTCTGGAAACACCATATATTTT
cdr3_aa: CASSPTFRDRGLSGNTIYF
v_call: TRBV18
j_call: TRBJ1-3
d_call: TRBD1
clone_size: .

cdr3_nt: TGTGCCAGCAAATTGGACGGCCAGGCAGATGGCTACACCTTC
cdr3_aa: CASKLDGQADGYTF
v_call: TRBV6-5
j_call: TRBJ1-2
d_call: .
clone_size: .

cdr3_nt: TGTGCCACCAGCAGAGATCCGGGCTCTGGGGCCAACGTCCTGACTTTC
cdr3_aa: CATSRDPGSGANVLTF
v_call: TRBV15
j_call: TRBJ2-6
d_call: .
clone_size: .

cdr3_nt: TGTGCCAGCGAAGAGCGGGAGCGCACAGATACGCAGTATTTT
cdr3_aa: CASEERERTDTQYF
v_call: TRBV6-5
j_call: TRBJ2-3
d_call: TRBD2
clone_size: .

cdr3_nt: TGTGCCAGCCGGGGACTGCTGCTACGCGCGAACACCGGGGAGCTGTTTTTT
cdr3_aa: CASRGLLLRANTGELFF
v_call: TRBV2
j_call: TRBJ2-2
d_call: .
clone_size: .

cdr3_nt: TGTGCCACCAGCAGAGAGCAAGGGACAGAATTGGATCAGCCCCAGCATTTT
cdr3_aa: CATSREQGTELDQPQHF
v_call: TRBV15
j_call: TRBJ1-5
d_call: TRBD1
clone_size: .

cdr3_nt: TGTGCCAGCAGTAACTACGAGCAGTACTTC
cdr3_aa: CASSNYEQYF
v_call: TRBV2
j_call: TRBJ2-7
d_call: .
clone_size: few

cdr3_nt: TGTGCCAGCAGGAGACAGCCCTATGGCTACACCTTC
cdr3_aa: CASRRQPYGYTF
v_call: TRBV6-5
j_call: TRBJ1-2
d_call: .
clone_size: .

cdr3_nt: TGTGCCAGCTCACCTCCGGGACAGGAGAACTATGGCTACACCTTC
cdr3_aa: CASSPPGQENYGYTF
v_call: TRBV18
j_call: TRBJ1-2
d_call: TRBD1
clone_size: .

cdr3_nt: TGTGCCAGTAGTATAGTGTATCGGACAGTAAGCGGGGAGCTGTTTTTT
cdr3_aa: CASSIVYRTVSGELFF
v_call: TRBV19
j_call: TRBJ2-2
d_call: .
clone_size: .

cdr3_nt: TGTGCCAGTAGTTCCCGACAGGGTGGTTACGAGCAGTACTTC
cdr3_aa: CASSSRQGGYEQYF
v_call: TRBV19
j_call: TRBJ2-7
d_call: TRBD1
clone_size: .

cdr3_nt: TGTGCCAGCAGTGACCCACTTTGGCTAGCGGGAGAGAAAAACATTCAGTACTTC
cdr3_aa: CASSDPLWLAGEKNIQYF
v_call: TRBV6-4
j_call: TRBJ2-4
d_call: TRBD2
clone_size: .

cdr3_nt: TGTGCCTGGAGCCGCCCCAGGGCTTTCACTGACGACGAGCAGTACTTC
cdr3_aa: CAWSRPRAFTDDEQYF
v_call: TRBV30
j_call: TRBJ2-7
d_call: .
clone_size: few

cdr3_nt: TGTGCCAGCAGCAACGGCCCCGGGGGTAGCACTGAAGCTTTCTTT
cdr3_aa: CASSNGPGGSTEAFF
v_call: TRBV5-4
j_call: TRBJ1-1
d_call: .
clone_size: .

cdr3_nt: TGTGCCAGCAGCCTCTCTACGGCGGCAGATACGCAGTATTTT
cdr3_aa: CASSLSTAADTQYF
v_call: TRBV6-5
j_call: TRBJ2-3
d_call: .
clone_size: .

cdr3_nt: TGTGCCAGCAGTGAGCCCGGGACACGACACGAGCAGTACTTC
cdr3_aa: CASSEPGTRHEQYF
v_call: TRBV25-1
j_call: TRBJ2-7
d_call: .
clone_size: .

cdr3_nt: TGTGCCAGCAGTTACTCGGGACCGTTTGGCAATCAGCCCCAGCATTTT
cdr3_aa: CASSYSGPFGNQPQHF
v_call: TRBV6-5
j_call: TRBJ1-5
d_call: .
clone_size: .

cdr3_nt: TGTGCCATCAGTGAGCGACTAGCGGGAGGGGACACCGGGGAGCTGTTTTTT
cdr3_aa: CAISERLAGGDTGELFF
v_call: TRBV10-3
j_call: TRBJ2-2
d_call: TRBD2
clone_size: .

cdr3_nt: TGCAGTGCTAGTCCGAGTGCCAACACAGATACGCAGTATTTT
cdr3_aa: CSASPSANTDTQYF
v_call: TRBV20-1
j_call: TRBJ2-3
d_call: .
clone_size: .

cdr3_nt: TGTGCCAGCAGTTCCAGGACTAGCGGGAGAATGGACGACGAGCAGTACTTC
cdr3_aa: CASSSRTSGRMDDEQYF
v_call: TRBV6-2/TRBV6-3
j_call: TRBJ2-7
d_call: TRBD2
clone_size: .

cdr3_nt: TGTGCCAGCAGCGACGGAGGGACTAGGAAGTCAGAGACCCAGTACTTC
cdr3_aa: CASSDGGTRKSETQYF
v_call: TRBV5-4
j_call: TRBJ2-5
d_call: TRBD2
clone_size: once

cdr3_nt: TGTGCCAGCAGCCAAAGACCCCAAGAGACCCAGTACTTC
cdr3_aa: CASSQRPQETQYF
v_call: TRBV14
j_call: TRBJ2-5
d_call: .
clone_size: .

cdr3_nt: TGTGCCAGCAGCTTAGCCGGGACAGATCGCGAGCAGTACTTC
cdr3_aa: CASSLAGTDREQYF
v_call: TRBV7-9
j_call: TRBJ2-7
d_call: TRBD1
clone_size: .

cdr3_nt: TGTGCCAGTAGTATGCGACAGGGGAACGAGCAGTACTTC
cdr3_aa: CASSMRQGNEQYF
v_call: TRBV19
j_call: TRBJ2-7
d_call: TRBD1
clone_size: .

cdr3_nt: TGTGCCAGCAGTATCTCTCTTAATTCACCCCTCCACTTT
cdr3_aa: CASSISLNSPLHF
v_call: TRBV25-1
j_call: TRBJ1-6
d_call: .
clone_size: .

cdr3_nt: TGTGCCAGTACTGACTGGAGTCGGTCTGGGGCCAACGTCCTGACTTTC
cdr3_aa: CASTDWSRSGANVLTF
v_call: TRBV19
j_call: TRBJ2-6
d_call: .
clone_size: .

cdr3_nt: TGTGCCTGGAGTGAGCCCAGGCAGGGCAAGTCTGAAGCTTTCTTT
cdr3_aa: CAWSEPRQGKSEAFF
v_call: TRBV30
j_call: TRBJ1-1
d_call: .
clone_size: .

cdr3_nt: TGCGCCAGCAGCTTGGTGGCGGGAGGGACCGGGGAGCTGTTTTTT
cdr3_aa: CASSLVAGGTGELFF
v_call: TRBV5-1
j_call: TRBJ2-2
d_call: TRBD2
clone_size: once

cdr3_nt: TGTGCCAGCAGTTACGCCAGGACTAGCACAGATACGCAGTATTTT
cdr3_aa: CASSYARTSTDTQYF
v_call: TRBV6-5
j_call: TRBJ2-3
d_call: .
clone_size: .

cdr3_nt: TGTGCCAGCAGCCACGGGACAGGGACCTACTCCTACGAGCAGTACTTC
cdr3_aa: CASSHGTGTYSYEQYF
v_call: TRBV3-1/TRBV3-2
j_call: TRBJ2-7
d_call: TRBD1
clone_size: .

cdr3_nt: TGTGCCAGCAGTGCCCGGGACAGGGGAAGATCCGGGGAGCTGTTTTTT
cdr3_aa: CASSARDRGRSGELFF
v_call: TRBV6-1
j_call: TRBJ2-2
d_call: TRBD1
clone_size: .

cdr3_nt: TGTGCCAGCAGTCTGGGACCGGCGAACACCGGGGAGCTGTTTTTT
cdr3_aa: CASSLGPANTGELFF
v_call: TRBV2
j_call: TRBJ2-2
d_call: .
clone_size: .

cdr3_nt: TGTGCCAGCAGCTTAGAATCAGTCTTCCCCCCCTCTGGGGCCAACGTCCTGACTTTC
cdr3_aa: CASSLESVFPPSGANVLTF
v_call: TRBV7-2
j_call: TRBJ2-6
d_call: .
clone_size: few

cdr3_nt: TGTGCCAGCTCATCCGACAGGGTAGGTTCCTACGAGCAGTACTTC
cdr3_aa: CASSSDRVGSYEQYF
v_call: TRBV18
j_call: TRBJ2-7
d_call: TRBD1
clone_size: .

cdr3_nt: TGTGCCAGCTCACCACCGTCGGTCCGGACAAATGAGCAGTTCTTC
cdr3_aa: CASSPPSVRTNEQFF
v_call: TRBV18
j_call: TRBJ2-1
d_call: .
clone_size: .

cdr3_nt: TGTGCCAGTAGTAAAGGGACAGGGGGCGATCGGACTGAAGCTTTCTTT
cdr3_aa: CASSKGTGGDRTEAFF
v_call: TRBV19
j_call: TRBJ1-1
d_call: TRBD1
clone_size: .

cdr3_nt: TGCGCCAGCTCTACGGGACTTTTCGACGAAGAGACCCAGTACTTC
cdr3_aa: CASSTGLFDEETQYF
v_call: TRBV5-1
j_call: TRBJ2-5
d_call: .
clone_size: once

cdr3_nt: TGTGCCAGCAGTCCCGGACTAGCGGGAGGGTTTTGGGAGGAGACCCAGTACTTC
cdr3_aa: CASSPGLAGGFWEETQYF
v_call: TRBV6-6
j_call: TRBJ2-5
d_call: TRBD2
clone_size: .

cdr3_nt: TGTGCCAGCAGCTTAGTTGGGGAAAGCTCCTACGAGCAGTACTTC
cdr3_aa: CASSLVGESSYEQYF
v_call: TRBV7-6
j_call: TRBJ2-7
d_call: .
clone_size: .

cdr3_nt: TGTGCCAGTAGTAATAGGGGGGGAGATACGCAGTATTTT
cdr3_aa: CASSNRGGDTQYF
v_call: TRBV19
j_call: TRBJ2-3
d_call: .
clone_size: .